Following are 29 T cell receptor beta chains from one sample sequenced in a study of T-cell memory formation after mild COVID-19. TCRdb re-analysed the 5' RACE reads in MiXCR, keeping a single row per CDR3 protein. Of about 81,000 distinct CDR3 sequences listed, around 27% were seen once; the top ten hold roughly 40%. Material for sequencing was PBMCs or a T cell subset sorted from them (not recorded which). The receptors here all came from a man aged 18 to 35 who had mild COVID-19 (a few samples of this study predate the infection). Cell type and time point are not known.

This chain joins TRBV12-3 or TRBV12-4 and TRBJ2-1, with 8 bases matching TRBD1. The CDR3 spans 14 residues. Losses at the gene ends were 7 bases for V and 4 bases for J; bases not matched to a gene: 6. The CDR3 DNA reads as TGTGCCAGCACTATCGGACAGGGATACAATGAGCAGTTCTTC. Residues: CASTIGQGYNEQFF.

This clonotype was detected a few times. The chain is built from TRBV6-2 or TRBV6-3 and TRBJ2-1, with TRBD1 as a possible D gene (7 bases). The V gene's germline CDR1 is MNHEY and CDR2 SVGEGT. Trimming cost V 4 bases and J 5 bases, with 12 bases left between them. The CDR3 is 14 residues long. The CDR3 reads CASSWAGQNNEQFF. The CDR3 region has the DNA TGTGCCAGCAGTTGGGCGGGACAGAACAATGAGCAGTTCTTC.

This clonotype appeared a few times. This chain connects TRBV6-2 or TRBV6-3 to TRBJ2-6, with a tentative D call TRBD1 (6 bases). This CDR3 is 17 amino acids long. Germline CDR1 reads MNHEY; CDR2 reads SVGEGT. The CDR3 loop reads CAGPGHPAETGANVLTF. The CDR3 nucleotides are TGTGCTGGCCCGGGACACCCAGCGGAGACTGGGGCCAACGTCCTGACTTTC.

In DNA, the CDR3 is TGTGCCAGCAGTTACTTAGCTAGCGGGGGCCATGGCGGGGAGCTGTTTTTT. Translation: CASSYLASGGHGGELFF. This chain links TRBV6-5 with TRBJ2-2, with 10 bases fitting TRBD2. Looked up from germline, CDR1 is MNHEY and CDR2 is SVGAGI. V lost 1 base and J lost 7; bases outside the gene matches: 9. The CDR3 is made up of 17 amino acids.

The CDR3 protein is CASSLGQGEPYEQYF. In DNA form, the CDR3 reads TGCGCCAGCAGCCTAGGACAGGGGGAACCCTACGAGCAGTACTTC. This chain links TRBV4-1 with TRBJ2-7, with TRBD1 matching over 10 bases. V lost 4 bases and J lost 2; bases outside the gene matches: 5. Per the germline V gene, CDR1 is MGHRA and CDR2 is YSYEKL. This CDR3 has 15 residues.

This clonotype was detected only a few times. V and J are TRBV7-8 and TRBJ1-2; no reliable D call. The germline V and J ends were trimmed by 1 base and 0 bases, with 9 bases remaining between them. There are 15 residues in the CDR3. The germline V gene has CDR1 SGHVS and CDR2 FQNEAQ. CDR3 in DNA: TGTGCCAGCAGCTTAGTGGGGATGACTAACTATGGCTACACCTTC. Its protein product is CASSLVGMTNYGYTF.

This clonotype was detected only a few times. This rearrangement joins TRBV9 to TRBJ2-3, with a weak D call TRBD2 (7 bases). This CDR3 contains 15 residues. CDR1 and CDR2 (germline): SGDLS, YYNGEE. Deletions cut 5 bases from V and 5 bases from J, with 18 bases between. CDR3 in DNA: TGTGCCAGCAGTCAGACAGGACTAGATCTAGATACGCAGTATTTT. Translated: CASSQTGLDLDTQYF.

This clonotype was found a few times. The chain has TRBV29-1 and TRBJ2-3; TRBD1 matches at 8 bases. With V trimmed by 8 bases and J by 6 bases, 13 bases remained unmatched. This CDR3 has 14 residues. The germline gives CDR1 SQVTM, CDR2 ANQGSEA. DNA for the CDR3: TGCAGCACGACGTGGACAGGGAAGGGGGATACGCAGTATTTT. This translates into CSTTWTGKGDTQYF.

The chain combines TRBV4-1 with TRBJ2-1; D uncertain. CDR3 size: 14 residues. V lost 1 base, J lost 7 bases, and 11 bases lay in between. Germline V CDR1 and CDR2: MGHRA, YSYEKL. The CDR3 sequence: CASSQVRVVNEQFF. Written as DNA, the CDR3 is TGCGCCAGCAGCCAAGTCCGCGTCGTGAATGAGCAGTTCTTC.

This clonotype was seen more than once but under ten times. The genes are TRBV6-2 or TRBV6-3 and TRBJ2-7, with D uncertain. Per germline, CDR1 MNHEY and CDR2 SVGEGT. Trimming cost V 3 bases and J 5 bases, with 8 bases left between them. The CDR3 has 12 residues. For the CDR3, the DNA is TGTGCCAGCAGTTATTATGGGAACGAGCAGTACTTC. Translating gives CASSYYGNEQYF.

This clonotype was seen only a few times. J is TRBJ1-2 and V is TRBV30; D unclear. This CDR3 region has 11 residues. CDR1 is GTSNPN, CDR2 SVGIG, per germline (reference sequence). The V gene lost 3 bases and the J gene lost 0 bases, with 2 bases spanning the gap. The CDR3 region is CAWRANYGYTF. The CDR3 bases are TGTGCCTGGAGAGCTAACTATGGCTACACCTTC.

This clonotype was found a few times. The gene calls are TRBV14 and TRBJ2-3, with unresolved D. CDR3 length: 13 residues. Trimming took off 0 bases at V and 7 bases at J, with 8 bases between the two ends. The germline V gene encodes CDR1 SGHDN and CDR2 FVKESK. CDR3 region: CASSQDGSHTQYF. CDR3 DNA: TGTGCCAGCAGCCAAGATGGCTCGCATACGCAGTATTTT.

V usage is TRBV7-9 and J usage is TRBJ1-1; 10 bases agree with TRBD1. Germline loops: CDR1 SEHNR, CDR2 FQNEAQ (reference sequence). The CDR3 has 14 amino acids. With V trimmed by 6 bases and J by 1 base, 2 bases remained unmatched. CDR3 in amino acids: CASRDRGTNTEAFF. In DNA form, the CDR3 reads TGTGCCAGCAGGGACAGGGGGACGAACACTGAAGCTTTCTTT.

This clonotype was found a few times. The rearrangement links TRBV29-1 to TRBJ1-2, with 9 bases lining up with TRBD1. V lost 3 bases and J lost 6; bases outside the gene matches: 8. The CDR3 has 14 residues. CDR1 and CDR2 (germline): SQVTM, ANQGSEA. The CDR3 DNA reads TGCAGCGTTGATCCGGGACAGGGCAACGATGGCTACACCTTC. It is translated as CSVDPGQGNDGYTF.

This clonotype was counted many times. The chain employs TRBV4-1 and TRBJ2-3; 9 bases match TRBD1. Trimming removed 1 base from V and 0 bases from J; junction bases left unmatched: 8. The CDR3 runs to 18 residues. Germline V gene sequence: CDR1 MGHRA, CDR2 YSYEKL. CDR3 sequence: CASSQGAGDRESTDTQYF. For the CDR3, the DNA is TGCGCCAGCAGCCAAGGAGCAGGGGACAGGGAGAGCACAGATACGCAGTATTTT.

The chain combines TRBV18 with TRBJ2-1; D possibly corresponds to TRBD1 (6 bases). This CDR3 spans 12 amino acids. V shed 0 bases and J shed 10 bases, with 7 bases lying between them. Germline lookup yields CDR1 KGHSH and CDR2 LQKENI. The CDR3 DNA is TGTGCCAGCTCACCACCGGGGGCGGAGCAGTTCTTC. Amino acid sequence: CASSPPGAEQFF.

This clonotype was seen more than once but under ten times. The gene calls are TRBV6-1 and TRBJ1-2; TRBD1 is a possible D gene (5 bases). The CDR3 loop spans 15 amino acids. Between the trimmed V and J ends, which lost 1 base and 4 bases, there was a span of 13 bases. CDR1 is MNHNS and CDR2 is SASEGT in the germline V gene. CDR3 DNA: TGTGCCAGCAGTGAAGGGCAGGGAGGTGTCTATGGCTACACCTTC. It encodes CASSEGQGGVYGYTF.

This clonotype turned up a few times. The CDR3 DNA sequence: TGTGCCAGCAGCTTTAGTATGCTAGGGGACCGAACCAGAGATACGCAGTATTTT. The encoded protein is CASSFSMLGDRTRDTQYF. V is TRBV13 and J is TRBJ2-3, with D perhaps matching TRBD1 or TRBD2 (5 bases each). The germline CDR1 and CDR2 sequences are PRHDT and FYEKMQ (reference sequence). Trimming pared 3 bases from V and 5 bases from J, leaving 24 bases between. This CDR3 comprises 18 residues. Combining the CDR3 with reference TRBV13 and TRBJ2-3 gives the whole variable domain AAGVIQSPRHLIKEKRETATLKCYPIPRHDTVYWYQQGPGQDPQFLISFYEKMQSDKGSIPDRFSAQQFSDYHSELNMSSLELGDSALYFCASSFSMLGDRTRDTQYFGPGTRLTVL.

A word on this clonotype: The germline gene is not matched at one end of the junction; a read error may be the cause. The chain employs TRBV7-9 and TRBJ1-2, with 7 bases that match TRBD1. Germline V gene data show CDR1 as SEHNR and CDR2 as FQNEAQ (reference sequence). The CDR3 is 17 residues long. CDR3 nucleotide sequence: TGTGCCAGCAGCTTAGACGCCCGGATAGAAGGGGGCTATGCCTACACCTTC. It specifies CASSLDARIEGGYAYTF.

The chain uses TRBV4-1 and TRBJ2-7, with 9 bases that match TRBD1. The junction had 8 bases not matched to a gene; V was cut back by 3 bases and J by 5 bases. The germline CDR1 and CDR2 sequences are MGHRA and YSYEKL. The CDR3 contains 15 residues. The CDR3 reads CASSQALTGGDEQYF. The DNA for the CDR3 is TGCGCCAGCAGCCAGGCGTTGACAGGGGGGGACGAGCAGTACTTC.

This clonotype was counted a few times. V is TRBV9 and J is TRBJ1-4; TRBD1 aligns across 10 bases. This CDR3 is 13 amino acids long. The V and J ends lost 7 bases and 7 bases, in that order; junction bases with no gene match: 4. The germline V gene encodes CDR1 SGDLS and CDR2 YYNGEE. CDR3 protein: CASSRDRGEKLFF. CDR3 nucleotide sequence: TGTGCCAGCTCCCGGGACAGGGGTGAAAAACTGTTTTTT.

V and J are TRBV9 and TRBJ2-1; weak D call: TRBD1 (6 bases). The germline gives CDR1 SGDLS, CDR2 YYNGEE. Trimming took off 3 bases at V and 2 bases at J, with 9 bases between the two ends. This CDR3 is built from 14 residues. The CDR3 region is CASSASGAYNEQFF. Here the CDR3 DNA reads TGTGCCAGCAGCGCCTCAGGGGCCTACAATGAGCAGTTCTTC.

This chain connects TRBV7-9 to TRBJ2-6, with 11 nucleotides matching TRBD2. CDR3 size: 18 residues. Germline trimming cut 5 bases from V and 0 bases from J; bases unmatched to any gene: 6. The germline V gene has CDR1 SEHNR and CDR2 FQNEAQ (reference sequence). CDR3 nucleotide sequence: TGTGCCAGCAGCCCGACTAGCGGGGCGCTCTCTGGGGCCAACGTCCTGACTTTC. Residues: CASSPTSGALSGANVLTF.

The genes are TRBV29-1 and TRBJ2-7, with 9 positions matching TRBD1. Germline V CDR1 and CDR2: SQVTM, ANQGSEA. V trimming: 4 bases; J trimming: 0 bases; junction bases outside the gene matches: 1. CDR3 size: 13 residues. CDR3 coding DNA: TGCAGCGTTGTGACAGGGGGCTCCTACGAGCAGTACTTC. Its translation: CSVVTGGSYEQYF.

The CDR3 DNA is TGTGCCAGCCGATACGACAGGAGGATGAACACTGAAGCTTTCTTT. Translated, it gives CASRYDRRMNTEAFF. The chain is built from TRBV6-2 or TRBV6-3 and TRBJ1-1, with a possible D match to TRBD1 (6 bases). This CDR3 spans 15 amino acids. V lost 8 bases and J lost 0, with 16 bases in between. The germline CDR1 and CDR2 sequences are MNHEY and SVGEGT.

This rearrangement joins TRBV7-3 to TRBJ1-1, with 9 nucleotides matching TRBD1. Per germline, CDR1 SGHTA and CDR2 FQGTGA. The CDR3 extends over 14 amino acids. V gave up 5 bases and J gave up 6 bases; unmatched junction bases: 7. The CDR3 is CASSKGTGPAEAFF. In DNA, the CDR3 is TGTGCCAGCAGCAAGGGGACAGGGCCGGCTGAAGCTTTCTTT. Full variable domain (missing parts from reference TRBV7-3 and TRBJ1-1): GAGVSQTPSNKVTEKGKYVELRCDPISGHTALYWYRQSLGQGPEFLIYFQGTGAADDSGLPNDRFFAVRPEGSVSTLKIQRTERGDSAVYLCASSKGTGPAEAFFGQGTRLTVV.

This clonotype has a handful of counts. The chain carries TRBV15 and TRBJ2-3; D is uncertain. The ends were cut back, 8 bases at V and 6 bases at J, with 21 bases in the middle. Germline loops: CDR1 LNHNV, CDR2 YYDKDF (reference sequence). CDR3 length: 15 amino acids. DNA of the CDR3: TGTGCCACCCGCAAGAACTCAATCCTCGGGGATACGCAGTATTTT. Protein: CATRKNSILGDTQYF.

The table lists this clonotype with a few counts. The rearrangement links TRBV12-3 or TRBV12-4 to TRBJ1-2; weak D call: TRBD1 (5 bases). The CDR3 length is 14 residues. The V gene lost 6 bases and the J gene lost 14 bases, with 25 bases spanning the gap. CDR3 DNA: TGTGCCAGCAGCCACACTACAGGACCGGATCTGGGGACCTTC. This translates into CASSHTTGPDLGTF.

The table lists this clonotype with a few counts. The chain recombines TRBV4-1 with TRBJ2-5; the match to TRBD2 covers 9 bases. The CDR3 is 15 residues long. V dropped 4 bases and J dropped 2; count of bases not matched to a gene: 5. The germline V gene has CDR1 MGHRA and CDR2 YSYEKL. For the CDR3, the DNA is TGCGCCAGCAGCCCCGGGCTAGCGGGACAAGAGACCCAGTACTTC. This translates into CASSPGLAGQETQYF.